The rows below give T cell receptor beta chains drawn from one sample of a study of T cell responses to AZD1222 COVID-19 vaccine. The repertoire was sequenced with immunoSEQ multiplex PCR; TCRdb's copy has only in-frame clones and lacks some. The sample carries more than 95,000 clones, roughly nine tenths recorded once. The source was peripheral blood, collected on day 0 of AZD1222 vaccination. The receptors derive from an adult in good health. Both conserved end residues are part of each CDR3. Clone size is shown for a subset of rows, as once, few, many or a class of expanded clone.

clone size: NA; J gene: TRBJ1-1; V gene: TRBV5-1; CDR3 protein: CASSFLGLNTEAFF
clone size: NA; J gene: TRBJ2-7; V gene: TRBV29-1; CDR3 protein: CSARPGTEIYEQYF
clone size: NA; J gene: TRBJ2-2; V gene: TRBV7-3; CDR3 protein: CASSPGRDTGELFF
clone size: few; J gene: TRBJ2-1; V gene: TRBV2; CDR3 protein: CASSGGREPLNEQFF
clone size: once; J gene: TRBJ1-6; V gene: TRBV24-1; CDR3 protein: CATSPGTGNSPLHF
clone size: NA; J gene: TRBJ1-6; V gene: TRBV5-6; CDR3 protein: CASSFRDRALGNSPLHF
clone size: NA; J gene: TRBJ2-7; V gene: TRBV10-3; CDR3 protein: CATYNYGAYEQYF
clone size: NA; J gene: TRBJ2-5; V gene: TRBV19; CDR3 protein: CASTLPSQETQYF
clone size: NA; J gene: TRBJ1-6; V gene: TRBV5-4; CDR3 protein: CASSSARTGQSPLHF
clone size: NA; J gene: TRBJ2-1; V gene: TRBV2; CDR3 protein: CASSPRTSGSDEQFF
clone size: NA; J gene: TRBJ1-1; V gene: TRBV21-1; CDR3 protein: CASIRTNDRGNHTEAFF
clone size: NA; J gene: TRBJ2-7; V gene: TRBV3-1/TRBV3-2; CDR3 protein: CASSQGTSGFYEQYF
clone size: NA; J gene: TRBJ2-1; V gene: TRBV7-2; CDR3 protein: CASNLNGGAIEQFF
clone size: NA; J gene: TRBJ2-2; V gene: TRBV7-2; CDR3 protein: CASSFGQHTGELFF
clone size: NA; J gene: TRBJ2-3; V gene: TRBV28; CDR3 protein: CASSDPQGADTQYF
clone size: NA; J gene: TRBJ1-2; V gene: TRBV30; CDR3 protein: CAWSVRWDNYGYTF
clone size: NA; J gene: TRBJ2-1; V gene: TRBV7-2; CDR3 protein: CASSTSRDEQFF
clone size: NA; J gene: TRBJ1-5; V gene: TRBV27; CDR3 protein: CASSLQGAGQPQHF
clone size: few; J gene: TRBJ1-4; V gene: TRBV6-2/TRBV6-3; CDR3 protein: CASSLREKLFF
clone size: NA; J gene: TRBJ2-2; V gene: TRBV5-6; CDR3 protein: CASSLYGFGGELFF
clone size: NA; J gene: TRBJ2-7; V gene: TRBV27; CDR3 protein: CASSPTVYEQYF
clone size: NA; J gene: TRBJ1-2; V gene: TRBV7-3; CDR3 protein: CASSYQDRVGGYTF
clone size: NA; J gene: TRBJ1-4; V gene: TRBV19; CDR3 protein: CASSRYSNPTNEKLFF
clone size: few; J gene: TRBJ2-1; V gene: TRBV3-1/TRBV3-2; CDR3 protein: CASSQDSGRYNEQFF
clone size: few; J gene: TRBJ1-5; V gene: TRBV27; CDR3 protein: CASSPSTGSSNQPQHF
clone size: NA; J gene: TRBJ1-4; V gene: TRBV18; CDR3 protein: CASSLQGRHEKLFF
clone size: NA; J gene: TRBJ2-6; V gene: TRBV15; CDR3 protein: CATSARPSGANVLTF
clone size: NA; J gene: TRBJ2-1; V gene: TRBV2; CDR3 protein: CASFRDGHNEQFF
clone size: once; J gene: TRBJ2-5; V gene: TRBV7-8; CDR3 protein: CASSLAPTGRQETQYF
clone size: NA; J gene: TRBJ1-5; V gene: TRBV19; CDR3 protein: CASSTSPGGNQPQHF
clone size: NA; J gene: TRBJ1-1; V gene: TRBV7-2; CDR3 protein: CASSPGGPTEAFF
clone size: NA; J gene: TRBJ1-5; V gene: TRBV11-2; CDR3 protein: CARPGRDLSNQPQHF
clone size: NA; J gene: TRBJ1-2; V gene: TRBV27; CDR3 protein: CASSLYRDYGYTF
clone size: NA; J gene: TRBJ1-3; V gene: TRBV19; CDR3 protein: CATRDRGLSGNTIYF
clone size: NA; J gene: TRBJ2-1; V gene: TRBV5-1; CDR3 protein: CASSPEWDGYNEQFF
clone size: NA; J gene: TRBJ1-2; V gene: TRBV28; CDR3 protein: CASSLGGPIYGYTF
clone size: NA; J gene: TRBJ1-2; V gene: TRBV18; CDR3 protein: CASSPEGGAGYTF